This TCR beta chain was sequenced for a study of blood T cell repertoires in COVID-19. Study-level background: PBMCs, B-cell-depleted T cells, or T cells were the source of the cDNA or gDNA that made up the material.

CDR3 length equals 14 residues. V lost 0 bases and J 1 base, leaving 8 bases between the germline ends. The germline V gene encodes CDR1 SGHKS and CDR2 YYEKEE (reference sequence). The repertoire was sequenced with immunoSEQ multiplex PCR; TCRdb's copy has only in-frame clones and lacks some. The table has roughly 410,000 clones, roughly 90% seen once. The TCR originated in a man aged 35 to 55 with acute or convalescent COVID-19. The chain carries TRBV5-5 and TRBJ2-7, with a possible D match to TRBD1 (5 bases). The specimen was peripheral blood. The CDR3 loop is CASSLATVSYEQYF. The CDR3 DNA reads as TGTGCCAGCAGCTTGGCGACAGTATCCTACGAGCAGTACTTC.